These T cell receptor beta chains were read from a single sample in a study of cytomegalovirus exposure and HLA in healthy donors. Libraries were prepared by immunoSEQ multiplex PCR; TCRdb keeps only in-frame clonotypes and omits some of them. The sample has more than 95,000 clones; around 80% are singletons. Sequenced sample: PBMCs. The origin of the receptors is a woman in her forties in good health and CMV-seronegative. Each CDR3 is given with its conserved first and last residue. D genes are given only for firm matches. Only some rows state a clone size, as once, few, many or a class for expanded clones.

d_gene	v_gene	len	abundance	j_gene	CDR3aa	CDR3nt
.	TRBV28	17	.	TRBJ1-2	CASSSQGRIVANYGYTF	TGTGCCAGCAGCAGTCAGGGGAGAATTGTGGCTAACTATGGCTACACCTTC
.	TRBV7-9	16	.	TRBJ1-4	CASSLGRGLNAKKLFF	TGTGCCAGCAGCTTAGGCCGAGGGCTCAACGCTAAAAAACTGTTTTTT
TRBD2	TRBV5-4	14	.	TRBJ2-1	CASSPTSGSYEQFF	TGTGCCAGCAGTCCGACTAGCGGGAGTTATGAGCAGTTCTTC
.	TRBV7-8	15	.	TRBJ2-2	CASSLATGPTGELFF	TGTGCCAGCAGCTTAGCTACAGGGCCGACCGGGGAGCTGTTTTTT
TRBD2	TRBV5-4	16	.	TRBJ2-5	CASSPRLAGGQETQYF	TGTGCCAGCAGCCCAAGACTAGCGGGGGGGCAAGAGACCCAGTACTTC
TRBD1	TRBV11-3	14	.	TRBJ1-1	CASSSTGVNTEAFF	TGTGCCAGCAGCTCAACAGGGGTGAACACTGAAGCTTTCTTT
.	TRBV27	15	.	TRBJ2-5	CASRRSPREQETQYF	TGTGCCAGCAGGAGGTCACCCCGTGAACAAGAGACCCAGTACTTC
.	TRBV15	14	.	TRBJ2-2	CATSRDASSGELFF	TGTGCCACCAGCAGGGACGCTAGCTCCGGGGAGCTGTTTTTT
.	TRBV29-1	15	few	TRBJ2-2	CSVALAGRVAGELFF	TGCAGCGTTGCCCTGGCAGGCAGGGTGGCCGGGGAGCTGTTTTTT
TRBD1	TRBV27	17	.	TRBJ2-7	CASSLSGTGGPNHEQYF	TGTGCCAGCAGTTTGTCCGGGACAGGGGGCCCAAACCACGAGCAGTACTTC
TRBD2	TRBV4-3	15	.	TRBJ2-1	CASSHIAGAYNEQFF	TGCGCCAGCAGCCACATTGCGGGAGCCTACAATGAGCAGTTCTTC
TRBD1	TRBV2	16	.	TRBJ2-2	CASRKFGTGVSGELFF	TGTGCCAGCAGGAAGTTCGGGACAGGGGTGTCCGGGGAGCTGTTTTTT
.	TRBV12-5	12	.	TRBJ2-5	CASGLREETQYF	TGTGCTAGTGGCCTCAGGGAAGAGACCCAGTACTTC
.	TRBV9	14	few	TRBJ1-6	CASSGEGSNSPLHF	TGTGCCAGCAGCGGGGAGGGGAGCAATTCACCCCTCCACTTT
.	TRBV5-1	14	.	TRBJ1-1	CASSLSGVNTEAFF	TGCGCCAGCAGCTTGAGCGGGGTGAACACTGAAGCTTTCTTT
TRBD2	TRBV27	14	.	TRBJ2-3	CASSLSAGVDTQYF	TGTGCCAGCAGTTTATCGGCGGGAGTAGATACGCAGTATTTT